The 10 T cell receptor beta chains below all came from one sample that was sequenced in a study of T-cell reconstitution after alpha-beta-depleted transplantation in children. The library targeted TCRbeta and was prepared with unique molecular identifiers. TCRdb re-derived calls from the PCR reads in MiXCR, one entry per CDR3 protein. The sample includes about 410,000 distinct CDR3 sequences, around 21% of them seen just once. Specimen: PBMCs from the stem cell graft donor, collected from the stem cell graft. These receptors were taken from a human donor who donated a stem cell graft to a child with acute myeloid leukemia.

The V and J genes are TRBV7-9 and TRBJ2-1; 7 bases map to TRBD1. The CDR3 runs to 16 residues. V was clipped by 5 bases and J by 4 bases; unmatched bases: 11. Germline loops: CDR1 SEHNR, CDR2 FQNEAQ (reference sequence). CDR3 DNA sequence: TGTGCCAGCAGCCCCGACAGGGCAACGATTTACAATGAGCAGTTCTTC. Protein product: CASSPDRATIYNEQFF.

This clonotype was counted only a few times. The rearrangement joins TRBV15 to TRBJ1-5; D is ambiguous. Germline V gene data show CDR1 as LNHNV and CDR2 as YYDKDF (reference sequence). The germline V and J ends were trimmed by 0 bases and 7 bases, with 7 bases remaining between them. There are 13 residues in the CDR3. As DNA, the CDR3 is TGTGCCACCAGCAGAGATTTGGGACAGCCCCAGCATTTT. The encoded protein is CATSRDLGQPQHF.

This clonotype was seen a handful of times. The rearrangement uses TRBV20-1 and TRBJ2-1, with D perhaps matching TRBD1 or TRBD2 (5 bases each). This CDR3 is 14 amino acids long. Trimming took off 3 bases at V and 4 bases at J, with 13 bases between the two ends. Germline lookup yields CDR1 DFQATT and CDR2 SNEGSKA (reference sequence). The CDR3 here is CSARTRDHYNEQFF. DNA for the CDR3: TGCAGTGCTAGGACCCGGGACCATTACAATGAGCAGTTCTTC.

This clonotype appeared many times. This chain links TRBV15 with TRBJ2-7, with D uncertain. Germline loops: CDR1 LNHNV, CDR2 YYDKDF (reference sequence). Trimming cost V 3 bases and J 3 bases, with 9 bases left between them. The CDR3 runs to 13 residues. The DNA of the CDR3 is TGTGCCACCAGCAGGGAACTTGTCTACGAGCAGTACTTC. This sequence encodes CATSRELVYEQYF.

J is TRBJ2-1 and V is TRBV6-1, with TRBD2 matching over 10 bases. In germline, CDR1 is MNHNS, CDR2 SASEGT. CDR3 length: 15 residues. With 6 bases clipped from V and 4 bases from J, the junction kept 6 bases outside the gene matches. CDR3 sequence reads: CASSRSGRAYNEQFF. The DNA of the CDR3 is TGTGCCAGCAGCCGAAGCGGGAGGGCTTACAATGAGCAGTTCTTC.

A few counts support this clonotype. V gene TRBV7-3 combines with J gene TRBJ2-1, with 10 positions matching TRBD2. Unmatched junction bases numbered 5, after V lost 4 bases and J lost 5 bases. The CDR3 sequence is 15 residues long. The germline gives CDR1 SGHTA, CDR2 FQGTGA. This CDR3 reads CASSSSGSNNNEQFF. CDR3 nucleotides: TGTGCCAGCAGCTCTAGCGGGAGCAACAACAATGAGCAGTTCTTC.

This clonotype came up a few times. The genes are TRBV6-5 and TRBJ1-2, with 7 bases lining up with TRBD1. The length of the CDR3 is 15 residues. Germline trimming cut 1 base from V and 6 bases from J; bases unmatched to any gene: 8. Looked up from germline, CDR1 is MNHEY and CDR2 is SVGAGI. Here the CDR3 reads CASSYFARGADGYTF. The CDR3 bases are TGTGCCAGCAGTTACTTCGCCAGGGGGGCAGATGGCTACACCTTC.

This clonotype has a single count. The chain couples TRBV10-3 to TRBJ1-2, with 11 bases aligning to TRBD1. V dropped 8 bases and J dropped 6; count of bases not matched to a gene: 11. Germline CDR1 reads ENHRY; CDR2 reads SYGVKD. The CDR3 has 15 amino acids. CDR3 loop: CAIRTGGASYDGYTF. CDR3 coding DNA: TGTGCCATCCGGACAGGGGGCGCAAGTTACGATGGCTACACCTTC.

This clonotype was seen a few times. The J gene is TRBJ1-1, the V gene TRBV3-1, with D possibly matching TRBD1 (5 bases). CDR3 length: 13 residues. V was trimmed by 0 bases and J by 8 bases, leaving 10 bases between them. Germline CDR1 reads LGHDT; CDR2 reads YNNKEL (reference sequence). The DNA of the CDR3 is TGTGCCAGCAGCCAAGATCGACAGAACGAAGCTTTCTTT. It translates to CASSQDRQNEAFF.

The rearrangement uses TRBV4-3 and TRBJ2-3; D is undetermined. V was pared by 3 bases and J by 3 bases, with 16 bases between. Germline lookup yields CDR1 LGHNA and CDR2 YSLEER. The CDR3 consists of 16 residues. CDR3 nucleotides: TGCGCCAGCAGCCACTCCAAGGCCAGGAGTACAGATACGCAGTATTTT. Protein: CASSHSKARSTDTQYF.